This TCR beta chain was captured in a study of technical replicates of blood from a handful of donors. The table came from immunoSEQ multiplex PCR; TCRdb's copy has only in-frame clones and leaves some out. This repertoire shows more than 65,000 clones, about 90% found once; its top ten account for 0.3% to 0.5%. Germline CDR1 and CDR2: LNHDA and SQIVND (reference sequence). The CDR3 contains 12 residues. The V gene lost 6 bases and the J gene lost 6 bases, with 11 bases spanning the gap. Material: T cells isolated from PBMCs. This receptor was taken from a human donor in good health. The V call is TRBV19, the J call TRBJ1-2; D is possibly TRBD1 (6 bases). Written as DNA, the CDR3 is TGTGCCAGTAGATGGGGGCAGGATGGCTACACCTTC. Amino acids: CASRWGQDGYTF.